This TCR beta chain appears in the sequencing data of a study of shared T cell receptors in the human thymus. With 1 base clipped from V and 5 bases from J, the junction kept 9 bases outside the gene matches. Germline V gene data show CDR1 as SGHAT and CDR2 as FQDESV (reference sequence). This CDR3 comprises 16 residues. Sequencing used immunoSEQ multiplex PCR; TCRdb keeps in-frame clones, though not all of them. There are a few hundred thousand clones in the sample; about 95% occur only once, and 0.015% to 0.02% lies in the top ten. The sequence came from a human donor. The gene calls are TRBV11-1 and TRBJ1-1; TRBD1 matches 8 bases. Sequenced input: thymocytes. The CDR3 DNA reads TGTGCCAGCAGCTTAGACCCACAGGGGGTTGGGACTGAAGCTTTCTTT. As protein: CASSLDPQGVGTEAFF.